A selection of T cell receptor beta chains follows, all from one sample in a study of blood T cell repertoires in COVID-19. Libraries were prepared by immunoSEQ multiplex PCR; TCRdb keeps only in-frame clonotypes and omits some of them. The data hold some 130,000 clones, with approximately 80% observed a single time. Sequenced input: peripheral blood. These receptors all come from a man in his fifties or sixties who had recovered from COVID-19. The CDR3 runs from the conserved cysteine through the conserved F or W. The order of the fields is clone size, J gene, V gene, D gene, CDR3 protein, CDR3 DNA. A D gene is named only where the DNA matches it firmly. A clone size is listed for some rows: how often the clone was seen (once, few, many), or a class if it is expanded.

clone_size: -
j_call: TRBJ1-4
v_call: TRBV7-9
d_call: TRBD1
cdr3_aa: CASSLAAGQGEKLFF
cdr3_nt: TGTGCCAGCAGCTTAGCTGCGGGACAGGGGGAAAAACTGTTTTTT

clone_size: -
j_call: TRBJ2-2
v_call: TRBV19
d_call: -
cdr3_aa: CASSILQGNTGELFF
cdr3_nt: TGTGCCAGTAGTATCCTACAGGGGAACACCGGGGAGCTGTTTTTT

clone_size: -
j_call: TRBJ1-1
v_call: TRBV19
d_call: -
cdr3_aa: CASSIAGIDTEAFF
cdr3_nt: TGTGCCAGTAGTATAGCAGGGATCGACACTGAAGCTTTCTTT

clone_size: -
j_call: TRBJ2-7
v_call: TRBV9
d_call: TRBD2
cdr3_aa: CASSPQTSGSSYEQYF
cdr3_nt: TGTGCCAGCAGCCCCCAGACTAGCGGGAGCTCCTACGAGCAGTACTTC

clone_size: -
j_call: TRBJ1-4
v_call: TRBV7-9
d_call: -
cdr3_aa: CASSSGTWTREKLFF
cdr3_nt: TGTGCCAGCAGCTCCGGGACATGGACGAGGGAAAAACTGTTTTTT

clone_size: -
j_call: TRBJ2-1
v_call: TRBV19
d_call: TRBD2
cdr3_aa: CATTSGLTYNEQFF
cdr3_nt: TGTGCCACCACTAGCGGGCTGACCTACAATGAGCAGTTCTTC

clone_size: few
j_call: TRBJ1-1
v_call: TRBV9
d_call: TRBD1
cdr3_aa: CASSVAGGGEVGTEAFF
cdr3_nt: TGTGCCAGCAGCGTAGCAGGGGGAGGCGAGGTTGGGACTGAAGCTTTCTTT

clone_size: once
j_call: TRBJ2-6
v_call: TRBV5-6
d_call: TRBD1
cdr3_aa: CASSFMGTASGANVLTF
cdr3_nt: TGTGCCAGCAGCTTCATGGGGACAGCCTCTGGGGCCAACGTCCTGACTTTC

clone_size: -
j_call: TRBJ1-5
v_call: TRBV6-8
d_call: -
cdr3_aa: CASSYGQTFYQPQHF
cdr3_nt: TGTGCCAGCAGTTACGGACAGACTTTTTATCAGCCCCAGCATTTT

clone_size: -
j_call: TRBJ2-7
v_call: TRBV4-3
d_call: -
cdr3_aa: CASSQELRQGGGNEQYF
cdr3_nt: TGCGCCAGCAGCCAAGAACTTCGACAGGGTGGGGGGAACGAGCAGTACTTC

clone_size: -
j_call: TRBJ1-2
v_call: TRBV14
d_call: -
cdr3_aa: CASSRSDKGISGYTF
cdr3_nt: TGTGCCAGCAGCCGCTCGGACAAGGGGATCTCTGGCTACACCTTC

clone_size: few
j_call: TRBJ2-1
v_call: TRBV3-1/TRBV3-2
d_call: TRBD1
cdr3_aa: CASSQARDRSEQFF
cdr3_nt: TGTGCCAGCAGCCAAGCCAGGGACAGGAGTGAGCAGTTCTTC

clone_size: -
j_call: TRBJ1-3
v_call: TRBV4-3
d_call: TRBD1
cdr3_aa: CASRRTGVRGNTIYF
cdr3_nt: TGCGCCAGCAGGCGCACAGGGGTAAGAGGAAACACCATATATTTT

clone_size: -
j_call: TRBJ2-1
v_call: TRBV6-2/TRBV6-3
d_call: -
cdr3_aa: CASSYNARAEQFF
cdr3_nt: TGTGCCAGCAGTTACAATGCCAGGGCCGAGCAGTTCTTC

clone_size: once
j_call: TRBJ2-1
v_call: TRBV29-1
d_call: TRBD2
cdr3_aa: CSAGTSGTEEQFF
cdr3_nt: TGCAGCGCCGGGACTAGCGGGACTGAGGAGCAGTTCTTC

clone_size: few
j_call: TRBJ2-1
v_call: TRBV9
d_call: -
cdr3_aa: CASSVGGGRDEQFF
cdr3_nt: TGTGCCAGCAGCGTAGGTGGGGGCCGGGATGAGCAGTTCTTC

clone_size: -
j_call: TRBJ2-7
v_call: TRBV28
d_call: -
cdr3_aa: CASSFSGGSEQYF
cdr3_nt: TGTGCCAGCAGTTTTTCGGGGGGCAGCGAGCAGTACTTC

clone_size: -
j_call: TRBJ1-2
v_call: TRBV11-2
d_call: -
cdr3_aa: CASSLGPTLIYGYTF
cdr3_nt: TGTGCCAGCAGCTTAGGGCCAACACTAATCTATGGCTACACCTTC

clone_size: -
j_call: TRBJ2-1
v_call: TRBV6-1
d_call: TRBD2
cdr3_aa: CASSEAIGTSGGAWQFF
cdr3_nt: TGTGCCAGCAGTGAAGCGATCGGGACTAGCGGGGGGGCCTGGCAGTTCTTC

clone_size: -
j_call: TRBJ2-3
v_call: TRBV3-1/TRBV3-2
d_call: TRBD2
cdr3_aa: CASSQDVVASGSTDTQYF
cdr3_nt: TGTGCCAGCAGCCAAGATGTCGTGGCTAGCGGTTCCACAGATACGCAGTATTTT

clone_size: -
j_call: TRBJ1-5
v_call: TRBV12-3/TRBV12-4
d_call: -
cdr3_aa: CASKTGPGQPQHF
cdr3_nt: TGTGCCAGTAAGACAGGACCAGGACAGCCCCAGCATTTT

clone_size: -
j_call: TRBJ2-3
v_call: TRBV28
d_call: TRBD1
cdr3_aa: CASSLSTSGQGGRIDTQYF
cdr3_nt: TGTGCCAGCAGTTTATCCACCTCCGGACAGGGGGGTAGGATAGATACGCAGTATTTT

clone_size: -
j_call: TRBJ1-1
v_call: TRBV6-5
d_call: -
cdr3_aa: CASRPQGFLTEAFF
cdr3_nt: TGTGCCAGCAGGCCACAGGGCTTCCTCACTGAAGCTTTCTTT

clone_size: -
j_call: TRBJ2-2
v_call: TRBV11-2
d_call: -
cdr3_aa: CASSPQGTGELFF
cdr3_nt: TGTGCCAGCAGCCCCCAGGGTACCGGGGAGCTGTTTTTT

clone_size: -
j_call: TRBJ1-2
v_call: TRBV7-8
d_call: TRBD1
cdr3_aa: CASSLGDRKGYGYTF
cdr3_nt: TGTGCCAGCAGCTTGGGGGACAGGAAGGGCTATGGCTACACCTTC

clone_size: -
j_call: TRBJ1-3
v_call: TRBV7-8
d_call: -
cdr3_aa: CASSLDTGNTIYF
cdr3_nt: TGTGCCAGCAGCCTGGACACTGGAAACACCATATATTTT

clone_size: -
j_call: TRBJ1-2
v_call: TRBV5-6
d_call: -
cdr3_aa: CASSTGTSNYGYTF
cdr3_nt: TGTGCCAGCAGCACCGGGACTTCTAACTATGGCTACACCTTC

clone_size: -
j_call: TRBJ1-1
v_call: TRBV28
d_call: -
cdr3_aa: CASSLPDWKTEAFF
cdr3_nt: TGTGCCAGCAGTTTACCGGACTGGAAAACTGAAGCTTTCTTT

clone_size: -
j_call: TRBJ2-3
v_call: TRBV5-6
d_call: TRBD2
cdr3_aa: CASSFSIAGYNTQYF
cdr3_nt: TGTGCCAGCAGCTTCTCAATAGCGGGATATAATACGCAGTATTTT

clone_size: -
j_call: TRBJ2-1
v_call: TRBV4-2
d_call: TRBD2
cdr3_aa: CASSQPGVRSGRDNEQFF
cdr3_nt: TGTGCCAGCAGCCAACCCGGAGTTCGAAGCGGGAGAGACAATGAGCAGTTCTTC

clone_size: -
j_call: TRBJ1-1
v_call: TRBV19
d_call: -
cdr3_aa: CASSIFEGGSEAFF
cdr3_nt: TGTGCCAGTAGTATATTTGAAGGGGGTAGTGAAGCTTTCTTT

clone_size: few
j_call: TRBJ1-3
v_call: TRBV9
d_call: -
cdr3_aa: CASSVGTRGAGNTIYF
cdr3_nt: TGTGCCAGCAGCGTAGGAACCAGGGGAGCTGGAAACACCATATATTTT

clone_size: -
j_call: TRBJ1-6
v_call: TRBV30
d_call: TRBD1
cdr3_aa: CAWEGRTGITSPLHF
cdr3_nt: TGTGCCTGGGAAGGGAGGACAGGGATAACCTCACCCCTCCACTTT